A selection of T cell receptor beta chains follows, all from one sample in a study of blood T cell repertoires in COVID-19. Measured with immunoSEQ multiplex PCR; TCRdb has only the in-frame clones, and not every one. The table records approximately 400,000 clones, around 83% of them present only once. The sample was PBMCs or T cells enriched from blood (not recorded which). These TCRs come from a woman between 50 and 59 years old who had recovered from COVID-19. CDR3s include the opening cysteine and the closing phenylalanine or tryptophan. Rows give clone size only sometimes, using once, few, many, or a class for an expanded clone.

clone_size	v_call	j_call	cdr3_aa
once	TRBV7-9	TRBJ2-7	CASSLVAGTSDEQYF
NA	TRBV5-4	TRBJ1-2	CASSPSQGVPYGYTF
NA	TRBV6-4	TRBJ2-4	CASPAPRDIQYF
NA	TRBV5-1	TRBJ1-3	CASSQMGQSSGNTIYF
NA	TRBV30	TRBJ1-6	CAWSVGGGQGQSPLHF
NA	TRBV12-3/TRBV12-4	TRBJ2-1	CASSLVEGNEQFF
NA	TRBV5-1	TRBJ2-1	CASSFQGVVDEQFF
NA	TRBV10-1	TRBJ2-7	CASSELGQYF
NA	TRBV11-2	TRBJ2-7	CASSGREREQYF
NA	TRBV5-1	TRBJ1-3	CASSWGTGHSGNTIYF
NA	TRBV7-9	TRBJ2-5	CASSEAGGPGWTQYF
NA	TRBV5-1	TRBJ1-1	CASSLAQSSEAFF
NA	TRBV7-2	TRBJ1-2	CASSPGTANYGYTF
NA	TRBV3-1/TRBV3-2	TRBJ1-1	CASSRRRGTEAFF
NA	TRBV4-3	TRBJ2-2	CASSQDRLAVTGELFF